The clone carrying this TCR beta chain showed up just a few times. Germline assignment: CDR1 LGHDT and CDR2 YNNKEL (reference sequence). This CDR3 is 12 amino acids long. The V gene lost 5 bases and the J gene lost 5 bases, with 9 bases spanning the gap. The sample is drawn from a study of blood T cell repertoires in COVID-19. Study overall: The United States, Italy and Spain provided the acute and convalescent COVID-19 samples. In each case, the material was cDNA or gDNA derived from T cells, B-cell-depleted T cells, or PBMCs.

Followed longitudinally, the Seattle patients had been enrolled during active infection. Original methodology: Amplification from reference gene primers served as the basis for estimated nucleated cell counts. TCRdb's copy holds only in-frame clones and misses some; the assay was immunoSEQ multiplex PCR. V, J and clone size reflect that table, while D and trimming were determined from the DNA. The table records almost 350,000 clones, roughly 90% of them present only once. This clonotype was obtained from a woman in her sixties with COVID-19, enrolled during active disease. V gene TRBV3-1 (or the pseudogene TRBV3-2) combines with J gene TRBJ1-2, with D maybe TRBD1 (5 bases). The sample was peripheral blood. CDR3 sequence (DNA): TGTGCCAGCAGCGACAGAGCTTATGGCTACACCTTC. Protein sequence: CASSDRAYGYTF.